Listed below are T cell receptor beta chains from one sample, sequenced in a study of cytomegalovirus exposure and HLA in healthy donors. The table came from immunoSEQ multiplex PCR; TCRdb's copy has only in-frame clones and leaves some out. The sample yields about 75,000 clones, around 84% seen once. Sequencing input: PBMCs. The receptors here all came from an older man in good health and CMV-seropositive. CDR3s include the opening cysteine and the closing phenylalanine or tryptophan. Fields, in order: V gene, clone size, D gene, J gene, CDR3 protein, CDR3 DNA. The D gene is left open where the match is weak. Size tells how often a clone was seen (once, few, many) or the class of an expanded clone, and some rows leave it out.

v_gene: TRBV2
abundance: once
d_gene: -
j_gene: TRBJ1-5
CDR3aa: CASSDRVRQPQHF
CDR3nt: TGTGCCAGCAGTGACAGGGTCCGGCAGCCCCAGCATTTT

v_gene: TRBV7-9
abundance: -
d_gene: TRBD1
j_gene: TRBJ1-5
CDR3aa: CASSSQGVGNQPQHF
CDR3nt: TGTGCCAGCAGCTCCCAGGGGGTTGGCAATCAGCCCCAGCATTTT

v_gene: TRBV7-3
abundance: -
d_gene: TRBD1
j_gene: TRBJ2-5
CDR3aa: CASSPQTGREETQYF
CDR3nt: TGTGCCAGCAGCCCGCAGACAGGGCGTGAGGAGACCCAGTACTTC

v_gene: TRBV28
abundance: -
d_gene: -
j_gene: TRBJ2-2
CDR3aa: CASTPGGLDTGELFF
CDR3nt: TGTGCCAGCACTCCCGGCGGGCTGGATACCGGGGAGCTGTTTTTT

v_gene: TRBV10-3
abundance: -
d_gene: -
j_gene: TRBJ2-1
CDR3aa: CAISESKTRYNEQFF
CDR3nt: TGTGCCATCAGTGAGTCGAAGACTAGGTACAATGAGCAGTTCTTC

v_gene: TRBV5-1
abundance: -
d_gene: -
j_gene: TRBJ2-2
CDR3aa: CASRQEPNTGELFF
CDR3nt: TGCGCCAGCAGACAGGAGCCAAACACCGGGGAGCTGTTTTTT

v_gene: TRBV6-5
abundance: -
d_gene: TRBD1
j_gene: TRBJ1-2
CDR3aa: CASTDRGRLGYTF
CDR3nt: TGTGCCAGCACCGACAGGGGGCGCCTTGGCTACACCTTC

v_gene: TRBV9
abundance: -
d_gene: -
j_gene: TRBJ2-2
CDR3aa: CASSLETENTGELFF
CDR3nt: TGTGCCAGCAGCCTTGAGACAGAGAACACCGGGGAGCTGTTTTTT

v_gene: TRBV20-1
abundance: -
d_gene: -
j_gene: TRBJ1-4
CDR3aa: CSARRREKLFF
CDR3nt: TGCAGTGCTCGGAGACGGGAAAAACTGTTTTTT

v_gene: TRBV29-1
abundance: -
d_gene: -
j_gene: TRBJ2-3
CDR3aa: CSVFSGFTDTQYF
CDR3nt: TGCAGCGTTTTTTCGGGGTTCACAGATACGCAGTATTTT

v_gene: TRBV7-9
abundance: -
d_gene: -
j_gene: TRBJ1-3
CDR3aa: CASSPPGSGNTIYF
CDR3nt: TGTGCCAGCAGCCCACCCGGCTCTGGAAACACCATATATTTT

v_gene: TRBV19
abundance: -
d_gene: TRBD1
j_gene: TRBJ1-2
CDR3aa: CASTSDRAYGYTF
CDR3nt: TGTGCCAGTACCTCCGACAGGGCCTATGGCTACACCTTC

v_gene: TRBV7-6
abundance: -
d_gene: -
j_gene: TRBJ2-7
CDR3aa: CASSNAVGGSYEQYF
CDR3nt: TGTGCCAGCAGCAACGCGGTGGGGGGCTCCTACGAGCAGTACTTC

v_gene: TRBV29-1
abundance: once
d_gene: TRBD1
j_gene: TRBJ2-7
CDR3aa: CSALIGTGLPGDEQYF
CDR3nt: TGCAGCGCTCTAATTGGGACAGGCCTCCCCGGGGACGAGCAGTACTTC

v_gene: TRBV5-8
abundance: -
d_gene: -
j_gene: TRBJ2-1
CDR3aa: CASSQQQYNEQFF
CDR3nt: TGTGCCAGCAGCCAACAGCAGTACAATGAGCAGTTCTTC

v_gene: TRBV10-2
abundance: -
d_gene: TRBD2
j_gene: TRBJ2-7
CDR3aa: CASSEIGRSGRYEQYF
CDR3nt: TGCGCCAGCAGTGAAATCGGAAGGAGCGGGAGATACGAGCAGTACTTC

v_gene: TRBV2
abundance: -
d_gene: TRBD1
j_gene: TRBJ1-4
CDR3aa: CASREDRVNEKLFF
CDR3nt: TGTGCCAGCAGGGAGGACAGGGTGAATGAAAAACTGTTTTTT

v_gene: TRBV2
abundance: -
d_gene: TRBD1
j_gene: TRBJ1-1
CDR3aa: CASSQQGGTMNTEAFF
CDR3nt: TGTGCCAGCAGTCAACAGGGGGGAACCATGAACACTGAAGCTTTCTTT

v_gene: TRBV5-1
abundance: -
d_gene: -
j_gene: TRBJ2-7
CDR3aa: CASSPTRTEGSEQYF
CDR3nt: TGCGCCAGCAGCCCGACCCGGACAGAGGGCTCCGAGCAGTACTTC

v_gene: TRBV6-5
abundance: once
d_gene: -
j_gene: TRBJ1-6
CDR3aa: CASSYDRNPSPLHF
CDR3nt: TGTGCCAGCAGTTACGACAGGAACCCTTCACCCCTCCACTTT

v_gene: TRBV28
abundance: -
d_gene: -
j_gene: TRBJ2-7
CDR3aa: CASNTGGPPYEQYF
CDR3nt: TGTGCCAGCAATACCGGGGGACCGCCCTACGAGCAGTACTTC

v_gene: TRBV7-3
abundance: -
d_gene: TRBD2
j_gene: TRBJ2-7
CDR3aa: CASSSTGTSGSRWYF
CDR3nt: TGTGCCAGCAGCTCTACCGGGACTAGCGGGTCGAGGTGGTACTTC

v_gene: TRBV19
abundance: -
d_gene: -
j_gene: TRBJ1-2
CDR3aa: CASRVGYGYTF
CDR3nt: TGTGCCAGTAGGGTCGGCTATGGCTACACCTTC

v_gene: TRBV5-6
abundance: -
d_gene: -
j_gene: TRBJ2-7
CDR3aa: CASSLAGAGEVHGQYF
CDR3nt: TGTGCCAGCAGCTTGGCCGGGGCAGGGGAAGTTCATGGGCAGTACTTC

v_gene: TRBV9
abundance: -
d_gene: TRBD1
j_gene: TRBJ2-2
CDR3aa: CASSNRQGAAGELFF
CDR3nt: TGTGCCAGCAGCAACCGACAGGGGGCCGCCGGGGAGCTGTTTTTT

v_gene: TRBV7-8
abundance: few
d_gene: -
j_gene: TRBJ1-5
CDR3aa: CASSLSEGNQPQHF
CDR3nt: TGTGCCAGCAGCTTAAGCGAGGGCAATCAGCCCCAGCATTTT

v_gene: TRBV10-1
abundance: -
d_gene: TRBD2
j_gene: TRBJ2-1
CDR3aa: CASSGGGLYNEQFF
CDR3nt: TGCGCCAGCAGTGGCGGGGGACTGTACAATGAGCAGTTCTTC

v_gene: TRBV10-1
abundance: -
d_gene: TRBD2
j_gene: TRBJ2-7
CDR3aa: CASSEGTSAAYEQYF
CDR3nt: TGCGCCAGCAGTGAAGGGACTAGTGCGGCCTACGAGCAGTACTTC

v_gene: TRBV9
abundance: -
d_gene: TRBD2
j_gene: TRBJ2-2
CDR3aa: CASSVASGVAGELFF
CDR3nt: TGTGCCAGCAGCGTGGCTAGCGGGGTGGCCGGGGAGCTGTTTTTT

v_gene: TRBV5-4
abundance: -
d_gene: TRBD2
j_gene: TRBJ2-3
CDR3aa: CASSSGTFNTDTQYF
CDR3nt: TGTGCCAGCAGCAGCGGGACTTTCAACACAGATACGCAGTATTTT

v_gene: TRBV5-1
abundance: -
d_gene: TRBD1
j_gene: TRBJ1-4
CDR3aa: CASSPGTGLNEKLFF
CDR3nt: TGCGCCAGCAGCCCAGGGACAGGGCTAAATGAAAAACTGTTTTTT

v_gene: TRBV7-8
abundance: -
d_gene: TRBD2
j_gene: TRBJ2-1
CDR3aa: CASRIAGGARHNEQFF
CDR3nt: TGTGCCAGCAGAATAGCGGGGGGGGCTCGCCACAATGAGCAGTTCTTC

v_gene: TRBV29-1
abundance: -
d_gene: -
j_gene: TRBJ1-1
CDR3aa: CSFQGFWNTEAFF
CDR3nt: TGCAGCTTCCAGGGTTTTTGGAACACTGAAGCTTTCTTT

v_gene: TRBV11-2
abundance: -
d_gene: -
j_gene: TRBJ1-5
CDR3aa: CASSLGSPGNQPQHF
CDR3nt: TGTGCCAGCAGCTTAGGTTCGCCAGGGAATCAGCCCCAGCATTTT

v_gene: TRBV2
abundance: -
d_gene: TRBD1
j_gene: TRBJ2-1
CDR3aa: CASSQGTVGYNEQFF
CDR3nt: TGTGCCAGCAGTCAAGGGACAGTAGGATACAATGAGCAGTTCTTC

v_gene: TRBV6-4
abundance: -
d_gene: TRBD1
j_gene: TRBJ2-3
CDR3aa: CASSATGTGDTDTQYF
CDR3nt: TGTGCCAGCAGTGCAACCGGGACAGGGGACACAGATACGCAGTATTTT

v_gene: TRBV10-3
abundance: -
d_gene: -
j_gene: TRBJ2-5
CDR3aa: CAISEYSEETQYF
CDR3nt: TGTGCCATCAGTGAGTATAGCGAAGAGACCCAGTACTTC

v_gene: TRBV11-2
abundance: -
d_gene: -
j_gene: TRBJ2-3
CDR3aa: CASSLVDTQYF
CDR3nt: TGTGCCAGCAGCCTCGTAGATACGCAGTATTTT

v_gene: TRBV5-1
abundance: -
d_gene: TRBD1
j_gene: TRBJ1-2
CDR3aa: CASSSGQGISGYTF
CDR3nt: TGCGCCAGCAGCTCGGGACAGGGGATTAGTGGCTACACCTTC

v_gene: TRBV29-1
abundance: -
d_gene: TRBD2
j_gene: TRBJ2-5
CDR3aa: CSVDLAGEQETQYF
CDR3nt: TGCAGCGTTGACTTAGCGGGGGAGCAAGAGACCCAGTACTTC

v_gene: TRBV19
abundance: -
d_gene: -
j_gene: TRBJ1-5
CDR3aa: CASNQPQGNQPQHF
CDR3nt: TGTGCCAGTAACCAGCCACAGGGCAATCAGCCCCAGCATTTT

v_gene: TRBV28
abundance: few
d_gene: -
j_gene: TRBJ2-5
CDR3aa: CASSPATGYETQYF
CDR3nt: TGTGCCAGCAGCCCCGCCACAGGGTATGAGACCCAGTACTTC

v_gene: TRBV11-3
abundance: -
d_gene: TRBD1
j_gene: TRBJ1-1
CDR3aa: CASSLGPGQGDEAFF
CDR3nt: TGTGCCAGCAGCTTAGGTCCGGGACAGGGGGATGAAGCTTTCTTT

v_gene: TRBV30
abundance: -
d_gene: TRBD1
j_gene: TRBJ1-5
CDR3aa: CAWTPGGGQPQHF
CDR3nt: TGTGCCTGGACGCCAGGGGGCGGTCAGCCCCAGCATTTT

v_gene: TRBV4-1
abundance: -
d_gene: -
j_gene: TRBJ2-3
CDR3aa: CASSQGFGGKTDTQYF
CDR3nt: TGCGCCAGCAGCCAAGGTTTCGGCGGGAAGACAGATACGCAGTATTTT

v_gene: TRBV2
abundance: -
d_gene: -
j_gene: TRBJ1-1
CDR3aa: CASRGDTKNTEAFF
CDR3nt: TGTGCCAGCAGGGGGGACACCAAGAACACTGAAGCTTTCTTT

v_gene: TRBV4-3
abundance: -
d_gene: TRBD1
j_gene: TRBJ1-1
CDR3aa: CASSHDRGRNTEAFF
CDR3nt: TGCGCCAGCAGCCATGACAGGGGGCGGAACACTGAAGCTTTCTTT

v_gene: TRBV11-2
abundance: few
d_gene: TRBD1
j_gene: TRBJ1-4
CDR3aa: CASSLLGTGDEKLFF
CDR3nt: TGTGCCAGCAGCTTGCTGGGGACAGGGGATGAAAAACTGTTTTTT

v_gene: TRBV10-3
abundance: -
d_gene: -
j_gene: TRBJ2-1
CDR3aa: CAISERDNEQFF
CDR3nt: TGTGCCATCAGTGAACGGGACAATGAGCAGTTCTTC

v_gene: TRBV7-8
abundance: few
d_gene: -
j_gene: TRBJ2-2
CDR3aa: CASSSSDLRELFF
CDR3nt: TGTGCCAGCAGCTCTAGTGACCTTAGGGAGCTGTTTTTT

v_gene: TRBV18
abundance: few
d_gene: -
j_gene: TRBJ2-1
CDR3aa: CASSDQGYEQFF
CDR3nt: TGTGCCAGCTCAGACCAGGGGTATGAGCAGTTCTTC

v_gene: TRBV5-4
abundance: -
d_gene: -
j_gene: TRBJ2-5
CDR3aa: CASSSRRTYQETQYF
CDR3nt: TGTGCCAGCAGCTCGAGGCGTACGTACCAAGAGACCCAGTACTTC

v_gene: TRBV7-9
abundance: -
d_gene: TRBD1
j_gene: TRBJ2-7
CDR3aa: CASSFGQGTYEQYF
CDR3nt: TGTGCCAGCAGCTTCGGACAGGGAACCTACGAGCAGTACTTC

v_gene: TRBV19
abundance: -
d_gene: TRBD2
j_gene: TRBJ2-5
CDR3aa: CASSRGGFSGETQYF
CDR3nt: TGTGCCAGTAGCCGGGGGGGGTTCAGTGGGGAGACCCAGTACTTC

v_gene: TRBV4-1
abundance: -
d_gene: -
j_gene: TRBJ2-5
CDR3aa: CASSQGVGETQYF
CDR3nt: TGCGCCAGCAGCCAAGGTGTTGGCGAGACCCAGTACTTC

v_gene: TRBV20-1
abundance: -
d_gene: -
j_gene: TRBJ1-2
CDR3aa: CSARLAGGYTF
CDR3nt: TGCAGTGCCCGTCTCGCAGGTGGCTACACCTTC

v_gene: TRBV25-1
abundance: -
d_gene: TRBD1
j_gene: TRBJ1-1
CDR3aa: CASSARTGGDAEAFF
CDR3nt: TGTGCCAGCAGTGCGCGGACAGGGGGAGACGCTGAAGCTTTCTTT